This T cell receptor beta chain was identified in a study of T cells after yellow fever vaccination. The ends were cut back, 5 bases at V and 5 bases at J, with 12 bases in the middle. The CDR3 sequence is 14 residues long. CDR1 and CDR2 (germline): SGHVS, FNYEAQ. TCRdb re-analysed the 5' RACE reads in MiXCR, keeping a single row per CDR3 protein. The sample holds more than 90,000 distinct CDR3 sequences, around 8% seen once. This clonotype showed up many times. The chain recombines TRBV7-6 with TRBJ2-2; tentative D call: TRBD1 (6 bases). This specimen consisted of CD8+ T cells sorted from PBMCs, obtained 45 days after the yellow fever booster vaccination. This TCR was sampled from a man aged 25 to 45 who received the YFV17D yellow fever vaccine. CDR3 sequence: CASSPPGVTGELFF. In nucleotides, the CDR3 is TGTGCCAGCAGCCCTCCAGGGGTAACCGGGGAGCTGTTTTTT.